The present TCR beta chain was sequenced within a study of beta chain features in type 1 diabetes. Points from the study as a whole: All four CD4+ subsets of Type 1 diabetes patients contained TCRB CDR3s that were moderately but significantly shorter. The study found fewer insertions and more deletions at VDJ junctions in type 1 diabetes patients.

Investigators reverse transcribed all isolated RNA, so they sequenced expressed TCRB transcripts. Profiled with immunoSEQ multiplex PCR; TCRdb holds only in-frame clones, not every one. The profile shows approximately 600,000 clones, over 10% of them singletons. This clone was observed a handful of times. No antigen is known for it. CD45RO/CCR7/CD25/CD127/CD95/CD27 sorting isolated CD4+ naive, central memory, regulatory and stem cell-like memory cells. J gave up 2 bases and V 3 bases, and 3 bases lay outside the gene matches. There are 15 residues in the CDR3. CDR1 and CDR2 (germline): SGHDN, FVKESK. The material sequenced was naive CD4+ T cells from blood. The receptor was derived from a young man with type 1 diabetes. V usage is TRBV14 and J usage is TRBJ2-1; 8 positions agree with TRBD2. The chain's CDR3 is CASSHERGPYNEQFF. The CDR3 DNA sequence: TGTGCCAGCAGCCACGAGCGGGGGCCCTACAATGAGCAGTTCTTC.